This T cell receptor beta chain was identified in a study of cytomegalovirus exposure and HLA in healthy donors. The CDR3 has 17 amino acids. V lost 5 bases, J lost 6 bases, and 26 bases lay in between. Germline lookup yields CDR1 MNHEY and CDR2 SMNVEV (reference sequence). PCR amplification relied on 60 Vbeta primers (plus 13 Jbeta primers). TCRdb's copy holds only in-frame clones and misses some; the assay was immunoSEQ multiplex PCR. The sample has 150,000 to 200,000 clones, 80% to 90% seen once. Overall study results and limits: At a 0.05 false discovery rate, a later analysis found around 17,000 TCR beta sequences to be associated with HLA alleles.

On this clone: Its specificity is unknown.

Sequencing was done on a sample of PBMCs. The rearrangement links TRBV27 to TRBJ2-7, with D tentatively TRBD1 (6 bases). The sequence was obtained from a woman aged 25 to 39 in good health and CMV-seropositive. CDR3 DNA: TGTGCCAGCAGTGCCACCTTCAGGGGCAACTCGAACCCCGAGCAGTACTTC. This sequence encodes CASSATFRGNSNPEQYF.